This is a list of T cell receptor beta chains from one sample in a study of T cell clusters in autoimmune cytopenias. TCRdb reanalyzed the multiplex PCR reads and collapses them to one entry per CDR3 protein, without DNA. Its listing shows approximately 13,000 distinct CDR3 sequences. In addition, the sample was reused for a study of T cell repertoires in aging, cancer and after chemotherapy.

The source material was peripheral blood. These receptors all stem from a human donor in good health. The CDR3 runs from the conserved cysteine through the conserved F or W. Each record gives: clone size, V gene, J gene, CDR3 protein. Clone size, where shown, is once, few, many, or a class for clones that have expanded.

.	TRBV12-3/TRBV12-4	TRBJ1-3	CASTGRGNTIYF
.	TRBV30	TRBJ1-1	CAWRGTTEAFF
.	TRBV20-1	TRBJ1-2	CSASKGVGYTF
.	TRBV6-1	TRBJ1-6	CASRREGHSPLHF
.	TRBV12-3/TRBV12-4	TRBJ2-3	CASRPTLRGTDTQYF
.	TRBV30	TRBJ2-7	CAWSRGGRGREQYF
.	TRBV19	TRBJ1-1	CASSTVTEAFF
.	TRBV5-4	TRBJ2-5	CASSNPRDTKEETQYF
.	TRBV27	TRBJ2-7	CASRTGAVEQYF
.	TRBV19	TRBJ2-1	CASRDSSYNEQFF
.	TRBV6-2/TRBV6-3	TRBJ2-3	CASSYDGGGADTQYF
.	TRBV30	TRBJ2-1	CAWRLPGLAGNEQFF
.	TRBV15	TRBJ2-1	CATSRELAHEQFF
.	TRBV5-4	TRBJ2-3	CASSLDQERSTDTQYF
.	TRBV11-2	TRBJ2-7	CASSTGLASYEQYF
.	TRBV30	TRBJ2-5	CAWILGESETQYF
.	TRBV27	TRBJ2-7	CASSSYRGQGDEQYF
.	TRBV18	TRBJ2-5	CASSPRGTSGVSETQYF
.	TRBV18	TRBJ2-5	CASSYGTGSQETQYF
.	TRBV19	TRBJ2-1	CASSRGQGENEQFF
medium-sized	TRBV11-3	TRBJ1-6	CASKRGAVDSPLHF
.	TRBV6-6	TRBJ1-3	CASRLGHPLENTIYF
.	TRBV6-2/TRBV6-3	TRBJ2-2	CASSYPTSGGSNTGELFF
.	TRBV4-3	TRBJ1-4	CASSQTQGRGEKLFF
.	TRBV15	TRBJ2-6	CATSRVTGSGANVLTF
.	TRBV6-5	TRBJ2-1	CASSDYRGLEENEQFF
.	TRBV6-5	TRBJ1-6	CASSWGTGSISPLHF
.	TRBV11-3	TRBJ1-1	CASRSGQVNTEAFF
.	TRBV27	TRBJ2-1	CASSFNNNEQFF
.	TRBV19	TRBJ1-5	CASSILGNNQPQHF
.	TRBV12-3/TRBV12-4	TRBJ2-2	CASTDAGGSKDTGELFF
.	TRBV11-3	TRBJ2-7	CASSPRGSGDEQYF
.	TRBV5-5	TRBJ1-5	CASSLAEDQPQHF
.	TRBV12-3/TRBV12-4	TRBJ1-2	CASSYSTGNYGYTF
.	TRBV6-5	TRBJ2-7	CASSYRLGTLANLYEQYF
.	TRBV19	TRBJ2-1	CASSIRREGNEQFF
.	TRBV12-3/TRBV12-4	TRBJ1-2	CASSPGVRFGGYTF
.	TRBV5-1	TRBJ2-1	CASSRGTRNSNEQFF
.	TRBV5-1	TRBJ2-3	CASRQTGETDTQYF
.	TRBV6-5	TRBJ2-4	CASSYETSGENIQYF
.	TRBV13	TRBJ1-1	CASSQGNTEAFF
.	TRBV27	TRBJ1-2	CASSLGTGGYDGYTF
.	TRBV5-1	TRBJ2-1	CASSLGDRGRNEQFF
.	TRBV6-4	TRBJ1-1	CASSEGMNTEAFF
medium-sized	TRBV29-1	TRBJ2-3	CSVENGDTQYF
medium-sized	TRBV19	TRBJ2-1	CASSIKGVGVPTTYNEQFF
medium-sized	TRBV11-3	TRBJ2-7	CASSSRQGTYEQYF